This T cell receptor (beta chain) appears in the sequencing data of a study of Ad26.COV2.S vaccination and SARS-CoV-2 variants. Study at large: Intramuscularly, Ad26.COV2.S was given either once or twice, 56 days apart.

Repertoires were generated with immunoSEQ multiplex PCR, while TCRdb's copy carries only in-frame clones and drops some. The table lists about 350,000 clones, approximately 90% of them singletons. Study results and caveats: Vaccine recipients showed a spike-specific TCR breadth that was higher than in placebo recipients.

Comment on this clone: Antigen: not known.

The treatment was: 15 to 20 received Ad26.COV2.S at low or high dose, single or two shots; about 5 received placebo; per-sample allocation not given. Day 63 after the first vaccine or placebo injection was the time point for sampling. Germline CDR1 reads LGHDT; CDR2 reads YNNKEL (reference sequence). Trimming removed 0 bases at V and 10 bases at J, with 24 bases between. CDR3 length: 17 amino acids. The chain recombines TRBV3-1 (or the pseudogene TRBV3-2) with TRBJ1-2; a weak D match, TRBD1 (5 bases). This specimen consisted of peripheral blood, obtained in a trial of Ad26.COV2.S vaccine versus placebo. The source is a person between 18 and 65 years old who received the Ad26.COV2.S COVID-19 vaccine or a placebo. CDR3 residues: CASSQDRGTLPASSYTF. Here the CDR3 DNA reads TGTGCCAGCAGCCAAGATCGAGGGACCCTACCCGCCTCCTCCTACACCTTC.